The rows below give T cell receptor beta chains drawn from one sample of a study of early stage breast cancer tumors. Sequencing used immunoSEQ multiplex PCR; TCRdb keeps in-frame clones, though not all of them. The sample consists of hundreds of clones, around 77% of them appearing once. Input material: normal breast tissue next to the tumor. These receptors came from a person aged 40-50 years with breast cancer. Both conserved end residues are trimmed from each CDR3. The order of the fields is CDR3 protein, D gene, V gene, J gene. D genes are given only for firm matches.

cdr3_aa: ASSIGWAGEQY
d_call: NA
v_call: TRBV19
j_call: TRBJ2-7

cdr3_aa: ASSPSGPGLNQPQH
d_call: NA
v_call: TRBV7-9
j_call: TRBJ1-5

cdr3_aa: ASSRTPGLAGGQSSYEQY
d_call: TRBD2
v_call: TRBV18
j_call: TRBJ2-7

cdr3_aa: ASSLTRMNTEAF
d_call: NA
v_call: TRBV11-2
j_call: TRBJ1-1

cdr3_aa: ASSTTDTQY
d_call: NA
v_call: TRBV2
j_call: TRBJ2-3

cdr3_aa: TSSRSRRANVLT
d_call: NA
v_call: TRBV1
j_call: TRBJ2-6

cdr3_aa: ASRPTGTGGVNSPLH
d_call: TRBD1
v_call: TRBV27
j_call: TRBJ1-6

cdr3_aa: ASSADLFSIGGAF
d_call: NA
v_call: TRBV9
j_call: TRBJ1-1

cdr3_aa: ASTQGSGITDTQY
d_call: NA
v_call: TRBV9
j_call: TRBJ2-3

cdr3_aa: SARVPYGYT
d_call: NA
v_call: TRBV20-1
j_call: TRBJ1-2

cdr3_aa: ASGAEITDTQY
d_call: NA
v_call: TRBV11-3
j_call: TRBJ2-3

cdr3_aa: ASSLRKQSRANVLT
d_call: NA
v_call: TRBV7-7
j_call: TRBJ2-6

cdr3_aa: ASSRNRDTGELF
d_call: NA
v_call: TRBV7-7
j_call: TRBJ2-2

cdr3_aa: ASSPRDRESHEQF
d_call: TRBD1
v_call: TRBV7-9
j_call: TRBJ2-1

cdr3_aa: ASSFTMNTEAF
d_call: NA
v_call: TRBV5-4
j_call: TRBJ1-1

cdr3_aa: ASSPGIAYEQY
d_call: NA
v_call: TRBV7-9
j_call: TRBJ2-7

cdr3_aa: ASSSGEDEQF
d_call: NA
v_call: TRBV2
j_call: TRBJ2-1

cdr3_aa: SVVSGGQGGELF
d_call: TRBD1
v_call: TRBV29-1
j_call: TRBJ2-2

cdr3_aa: AWSVGTGGGQF
d_call: TRBD1
v_call: TRBV30
j_call: TRBJ2-1

cdr3_aa: ASSLPSGRGETQY
d_call: TRBD2
v_call: TRBV28
j_call: TRBJ2-5

cdr3_aa: ASSTAGSMNTEAF
d_call: NA
v_call: TRBV9
j_call: TRBJ1-1

cdr3_aa: ASRGLAGLYNEQF
d_call: TRBD2
v_call: TRBV6-5
j_call: TRBJ2-1

cdr3_aa: ASSPLENYEQY
d_call: NA
v_call: TRBV18
j_call: TRBJ2-7

cdr3_aa: ASSYSRKGTYNEQF
d_call: NA
v_call: TRBV6-5
j_call: TRBJ2-1

cdr3_aa: ASSLSGGAEAF
d_call: NA
v_call: TRBV28
j_call: TRBJ1-1